Described below is a single TCR beta chain sequence and its context. Its binding antigen is unknown. No much larger clone exists at a distance of one base, and base qualities are not known. V was cut back by 5 bases and J by 0 bases, leaving a gap of 11 bases between them. CDR1 and CDR2 are drawn from the germline V gene (reference sequence): LNHDA, SQIVND. From cysteine to phenylalanine, the CDR3 is 15 amino acids long. Here the CDR3 DNA is all that survives: 45 bases in frame from base 1. The donors were healthy, HIV-negative adults who had no recently reported acute infections or vaccinations. Only Caucasian adults living in Nashville, Tennessee, USA were represented among the donors. In the unsorted samples, approximately 82 million PBMCs were counted, and genomic DNA was extracted using the QIAamp DNA Blood Mini kit. After blood collection by leukapheresis, PBMCs were isolated using Ficoll-Histopaque density gradient centrifugation and then cryopreserved in the vapor phase of liquid nitrogen.

The data stem from a study of shared clonotypes between healthy human individuals (dated by TCRdb to 2020 to 2022). Study-level background: Two women and three men aged 18 to 49 years were included in the cohort. Leukapheresis yielded between about 0.85 and 9.5 billion PBMCs per donor. To increase sequencing depth and limit assay-specific biases, different laboratories used diverse techniques to prepare libraries and sequence TCR repertoires. To estimate repertoire size and how much clonotype sharing occurs between individuals, the study deeply sequenced the blood TCR repertoires of about five healthy adults.

Using the deep immunoSEQ assay, TCR CDR3 regions were amplified from genomic DNA by multiplex PCR. Genomic DNA extracted from each cell subset was distributed evenly over all wells of several immunoSEQ 96-well plates, and each plate served as one replicate. For unsorted PBMC, each replicate PCR was loaded with approximately 300 ng genomic DNA, equivalent to 25,000 to 35,000 T cell genomes. Ten immunoSEQ deep assay plates were used to sequence unsorted PBMC genomic DNA. The purified libraries were quantified using a Qubit 3.0 fluorometer, sized with a Bioanalyzer 2100, and then quantified again using the KAPA Library Quantification kit. Each immunoSEQ 96-well plate was sequenced on its own single-read 150-cycle Illumina NextSeq 550 flow cell. Concerning the study's data processing: The immunoSEQ output contained only junctional sequences without quality scores, so filtering could not match that applied to full-length reads. To assign V/J genes and CDR3, sequences were annotated using PyIR, a Python wrapper for IgBLAST v1.9, with IMGT germline references. Reads were filtered out if the reads had weak V/J assignments (E-value above 1e-6), no CDR3, stop codons, out-of-frame junctions, or ambiguous translated residues. A V3J clonotype was defined by an identical inferred V gene, J gene, and CDR3 amino acid sequence. Percentage overlap between repertoires was computed as shared unique clonotypes divided by the size of the smaller repertoire. Richness of each repertoire was evaluated using RTK rarefaction, the Chao1 estimator, and Recon v2.1 estimates of unobserved clonotypes. Held by TCRdb, this immuneACCESS table contains in-frame sequences only and omits some clones. Under half of the omission traces to an unresolved V gene where checked; the cause of the rest is unknown. The DNA gave D and trimming, while V, J and clone size come from that table. The sample table lists more than 450,000 clones, 79% of them with a count of one. Approximately 12% of the sample belongs to the ten largest clones.

General conclusions and limits of the study: Sampling was restricted to blood, and TCR repertoires in tissue are likely to differ from TCR repertoires in blood. Because the study included a small number of donors, the genetic and exposure-history diversity represented was limited. Based on pairwise subsampling, the degree of clonotype sharing among donors was expected to be affected by sequencing depth.

The clonotype originates from a woman between 40 and 50 years old in good health. Some clones in this sample may be carry-over from other donors' samples. Sequencing was done on a sample of PBMCs. Here the chain combines TRBV19 and TRBJ1-5; no D gene can be assigned with confidence. The CDR3 sequence is CASSEMGISNQPQHF. The DNA sequence is as follows: TGTGCCAGTAGTGAGATGGGAATTAGCAATCAGCCCCAGCATTTT.